This T cell receptor beta chain was recorded in a study of blood T cell repertoires in COVID-19. About the research overall: From T cells, B-cell-depleted T cells, or PBMCs came the material, which was cDNA or gDNA.

From germline, CDR1 is MGHDK and CDR2 SYGVNS. This CDR3 contains 15 residues. With 2 bases clipped from V and 7 bases from J, the junction kept 8 bases outside the gene matches. Individuals drawn from around 25 US areas were roughly 18 to 89 years old. Which cohort a participant joined came from the clinical history participants gave. Cohort 3 donors were reported recovered after two negative PCRs, clearance, or symptom resolution. This table comes from immunoSEQ multiplex PCR, and its TCRdb copy is limited to in-frame clones, with some not included. The sample gives 190,000 or so clones, about 82% of which show up once; about 8.6% is in the top ten.

J is TRBJ1-5 and V is TRBV25-1, with TRBD1 matching 7 bases. The sample was PBMCs or T cells enriched from blood (not recorded which). The sequence was collected from a woman between 25 and 40 years old who had recovered from COVID-19. The CDR3 DNA reads TGTGCCAGCAGTGAACGGGGGACAGTGAAACAGCCCCAGCATTTT. Its translation: CASSERGTVKQPQHF.